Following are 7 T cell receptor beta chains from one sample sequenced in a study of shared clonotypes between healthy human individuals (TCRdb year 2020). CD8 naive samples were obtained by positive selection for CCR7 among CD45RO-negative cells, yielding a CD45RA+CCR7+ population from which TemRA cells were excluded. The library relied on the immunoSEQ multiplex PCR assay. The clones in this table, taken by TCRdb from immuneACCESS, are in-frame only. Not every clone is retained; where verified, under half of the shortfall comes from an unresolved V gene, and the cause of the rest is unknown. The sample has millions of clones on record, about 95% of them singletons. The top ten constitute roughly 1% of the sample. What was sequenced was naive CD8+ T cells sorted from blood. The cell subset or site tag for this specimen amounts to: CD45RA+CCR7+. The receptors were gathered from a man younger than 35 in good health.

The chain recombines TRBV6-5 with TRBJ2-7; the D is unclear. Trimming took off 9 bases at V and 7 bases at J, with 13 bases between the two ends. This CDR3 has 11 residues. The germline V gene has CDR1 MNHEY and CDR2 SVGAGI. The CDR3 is CARPPPQEQYF. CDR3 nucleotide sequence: TGTGCCAGACCCCCCCCGCAAGAGCAGTACTTC.

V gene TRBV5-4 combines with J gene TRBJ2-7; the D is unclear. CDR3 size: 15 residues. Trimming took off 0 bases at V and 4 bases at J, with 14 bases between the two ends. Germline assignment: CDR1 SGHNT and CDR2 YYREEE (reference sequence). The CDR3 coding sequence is TGTGCCAGCAGCTTGGGATCCGGACCACCTTACGAGCAGTACTTC. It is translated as CASSLGSGPPYEQYF.

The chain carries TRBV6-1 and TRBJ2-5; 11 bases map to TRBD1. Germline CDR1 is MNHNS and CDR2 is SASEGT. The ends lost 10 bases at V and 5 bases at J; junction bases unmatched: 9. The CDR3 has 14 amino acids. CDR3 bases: TGTGCCATCGAAAGGACAGGGGGCTTTGAGACCCAGTACTTC. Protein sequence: CAIERTGGFETQYF.

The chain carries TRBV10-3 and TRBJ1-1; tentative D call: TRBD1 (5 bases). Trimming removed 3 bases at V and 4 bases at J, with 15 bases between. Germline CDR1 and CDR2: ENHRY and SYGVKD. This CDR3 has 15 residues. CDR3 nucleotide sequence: TGTGCCATCAGTGAACCCCGGACCGGGGGCACTGAAGCTTTCTTT. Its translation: CAISEPRTGGTEAFF.

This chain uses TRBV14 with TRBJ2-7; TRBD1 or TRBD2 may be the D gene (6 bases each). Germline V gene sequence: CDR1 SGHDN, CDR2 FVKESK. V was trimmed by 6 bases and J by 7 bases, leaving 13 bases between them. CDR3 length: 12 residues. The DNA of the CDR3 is TGTGCCAGCAGTGTGGGGGCGGGAGAGCAGTACTTC. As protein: CASSVGAGEQYF.

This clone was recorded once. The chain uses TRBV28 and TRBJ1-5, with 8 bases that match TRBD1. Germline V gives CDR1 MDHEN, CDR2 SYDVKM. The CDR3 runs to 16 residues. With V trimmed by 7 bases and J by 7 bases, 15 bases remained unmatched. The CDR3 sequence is CASTDGQGAIYQPQHF. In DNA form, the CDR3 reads TGTGCCAGCACAGATGGGCAGGGGGCAATCTACCAGCCCCAGCATTTT.

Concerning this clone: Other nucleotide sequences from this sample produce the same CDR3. The DNA of the CDR3 is TGTGCCAGCAGTTACCAGGGGGCGGGCGGCTACACCTTC. It codes for CASSYQGAGGYTF. The chain joins TRBV6-5 to TRBJ1-2, with TRBD1 matching over 8 bases. With 2 bases clipped from V and 8 bases from J, the junction kept 4 bases outside the gene matches. The CDR3 is made up of 13 amino acids. Germline CDR1 and CDR2: MNHEY and SVGAGI.